Shown below are 30 T cell receptor beta chains from a single sample sequenced in a study of T-cell reconstitution after alpha-beta-depleted transplantation in children. Unique molecular identifiers tagged the TCRbeta library. TCRdb analysed the PCR reads with MiXCR anew, one entry per CDR3 protein. The table records 250,000 to 400,000 distinct CDR3 sequences, approximately 23% of them present only once. This specimen was PBMCs, mostly from graft donor cells, taken 180 days after TCRalphabeta/CD19-depleted stem cell transplant. The receptors were sampled from a male patient younger than 18 who had a stem cell transplant for acute lymphoblastic leukemia, so the T cells may come from the graft donor.

The V gene is TRBV29-1, the J gene TRBJ2-5; 14 bases line up with TRBD2. Trimming cost V 7 bases and J 5 bases; bases outside gene matches: 6. CDR3 length equals 14 residues. Germline V lookup: CDR1 SQVTM, CDR2 ANQGSEA. CDR3 amino acids: CSASGLAGVETQYF. CDR3 nucleotides: TGCAGCGCCTCGGGACTAGCGGGAGTTGAGACCCAGTACTTC.

This clonotype came up a few times. This CDR3 reads CASSQTKGDRWYTQYF. As DNA, the CDR3 is TGCGCCAGCAGCCAAACGAAGGGGGACAGGTGGTATACGCAGTATTTT. The chain joins TRBV5-1 to TRBJ2-3, with 8 bases fitting TRBD1. Germline V gene data show CDR1 as SGHRS and CDR2 as YFSETQ. CDR3 length: 16 residues. V was pared by 4 bases and J by 7 bases, with 14 bases of the junction left unmatched.

The chain recombines TRBV5-1 with TRBJ1-5; the match to TRBD1 covers 12 bases. The germline gives CDR1 SGHRS, CDR2 YFSETQ. The CDR3 length is 16 residues. J gave up 5 bases and V 4 bases, and 7 bases lay outside the gene matches. The CDR3 DNA reads as TGCGCCAGCAGCGCCTCCGGGACAGGGGGCGATCAGCCCCAGCATTTT. Amino acids: CASSASGTGGDQPQHF. Together with reference TRBV5-1 and TRBJ1-5, the CDR3 gives the full variable domain: KAGVTQTPRYLIKTRGQQVTLSCSPISGHRSVSWYQQTPGQGLQFLFEYFSETQRNKGNFPGRFSGRQFSNSRSEMNVSTLELGDSALYLCASSASGTGGDQPQHFGDGTRLSIL.

The chain is built from TRBV7-7 and TRBJ2-7; TRBD2 agrees at 7 bases. The CDR3 extends over 13 amino acids. Germline CDR1 reads SSHAT; CDR2 reads FNYEAQ (reference sequence). V was pared by 9 bases and J by 3 bases, with 8 bases of the junction left unmatched. The CDR3 nucleotides read TGTGCCAGAACCCTAGCGGCTCGCTACGAGCAGTACTTC. This codes for CARTLAARYEQYF.

The V and J genes are TRBV21-1 and TRBJ2-5; the D call TRBD1 from the table was never checked on the DNA. TRBV21-1 is a listed pseudogene. This CDR3 spans 14 amino acids. The CDR3 sequence is CASTPYCAEETQYF. The CDR3, as DNA: TGTGCCAGCACCCCCTATTGTGCAGAAGAGACCCAGTACTTC.

This clonotype was seen only a few times. The chain is built from TRBV7-8 and TRBJ2-1, with 10 bases identical to TRBD2. Germline V lookup: CDR1 SGHVS, CDR2 FQNEAQ. V was pared by 0 bases and J by 6 bases, with 5 bases of the junction left unmatched. This CDR3 contains 16 residues. Here the CDR3 DNA reads TGTGCCAGCAGCTTAGCGGGGCTAGCGGGAGTCAATGAGCAGTTCTTC. Amino acids: CASSLAGLAGVNEQFF.

The V call is TRBV9, the J call TRBJ1-2; no firm D call. V lost 0 bases and J 1 base, leaving 7 bases between the germline ends. Germline V gene lookup returns CDR1 SGDLS and CDR2 YYNGEE. The CDR3 length is 14 residues. The CDR3 loop reads CASSVERVNYGYTF. CDR3 sequence (DNA): TGTGCCAGCAGCGTAGAGCGGGTTAACTATGGCTACACCTTC.

This chain uses TRBV18 with TRBJ2-7; 12 bases are a match to TRBD2. The CDR3 length is 15 residues. With V trimmed by 0 bases and J by 5 bases, 2 bases remained unmatched. CDR1 and CDR2 (germline): KGHSH, LQKENI. The CDR3: CASSPPTSGRNEQYF. The CDR3 coding sequence is TGTGCCAGCTCACCACCGACTAGCGGGAGAAACGAGCAGTACTTC.

This clonotype was detected once. The chain uses TRBV14 and TRBJ2-4; D might be TRBD1 or TRBD2, each matching 5 bases. Per the germline V gene, CDR1 is SGHDN and CDR2 is FVKESK. The CDR3 runs to 18 residues. The V gene lost 2 bases and the J gene lost 3 bases, with 20 bases spanning the gap. CDR3 sequence (DNA): TGTGCCAGCAGCCAATCCTACGGGACCGCGAATCACAAAAACATTCAGTACTTC. Translation: CASSQSYGTANHKNIQYF.

This clonotype came up a few times. For the CDR3, the DNA is TGTGCCAGCAGTCCCCCTACTAGCGGGACCTACAATGAGCAGTTCTTC. Translation gives CASSPPTSGTYNEQFF. This chain joins TRBV12-3 or TRBV12-4 and TRBJ2-1; the match to TRBD2 covers 10 bases. The V gene end was trimmed by 5 bases and the J gene end by 2 bases; junction bases not matched to a gene: 6. CDR3 length: 16 residues.

The chain is built from TRBV12-3 or TRBV12-4 and TRBJ1-2, with 8 bases that match TRBD1. The V gene end was trimmed by 8 bases and the J gene end by 8 bases; junction bases not matched to a gene: 16. This CDR3 comprises 15 residues. The CDR3 here is CASWSRTGHRYGYTF. For the CDR3, the DNA is TGTGCCAGCTGGTCTAGGACAGGGCATCGGTACGGCTACACCTTC.

Only a few counts were recorded for this clonotype. This chain connects TRBV20-1 to TRBJ1-2; the D gene is possibly TRBD1 (6 bases). The CDR3 spans 13 residues. In germline, CDR1 is DFQATT, CDR2 SNEGSKA (reference sequence). V was trimmed by 4 bases and J by 8 bases, leaving 17 bases between them. The CDR3 nucleotides read TGCAGTGCTACCTCCACAGGGTTCAGGGGCTACACCTTC. Its protein product is CSATSTGFRGYTF.

This clonotype has a handful of counts. This chain joins TRBV7-9 and TRBJ2-3; D gene ambiguous. Germline V gene sequence: CDR1 SEHNR, CDR2 FQNEAQ (reference sequence). Trimming left V 2 bases short and J 4 bases short, with 7 bases between. This CDR3 has 13 amino acids. Here the CDR3 reads CASSLSNADTQYF. The CDR3 region has the DNA TGTGCCAGCAGCTTATCTAATGCAGATACGCAGTATTTT.

As regards this clonotype: The junction shows a germline mismatch at one end, possibly a read error. V and J are TRBV29-1 and TRBJ2-3; D gene ambiguous. The CDR3 has 11 residues. Germline loops: CDR1 SQVTM, CDR2 ANQGSEA. CDR3 residues: CSVALHGPLDF. CDR3 DNA sequence: TGCAGCGTTGCTCTACATGGGCCCTTAGATTTT.

A few counts support this clonotype. The chain combines TRBV24-1 with TRBJ2-1; a possible D gene is TRBD1 (6 bases). With 4 bases removed from V and 4 bases from J, the gap between germline ends came to 13 bases. Germline CDR1 KGHDR, CDR2 SFDVKD. The CDR3 length is 15 residues. The CDR3 DNA follows: TGTGCCACCAGTGAGGGAAACACAGGGTACAATGAGCAGTTCTTC. This codes for CATSEGNTGYNEQFF.

The chain joins TRBV18 to TRBJ2-1; 12 nucleotides match TRBD2. With V trimmed by 3 bases and J by 8 bases, 5 bases remained unmatched. The CDR3 has 15 amino acids. The V gene's germline CDR1 is KGHSH and CDR2 LQKENI. CDR3 nucleotide sequence: TGTGCCAGCTCACCGACTAGCGGGAGTTCGGATGAGCAGTTCTTC. Translation gives CASSPTSGSSDEQFF.

This clonotype was detected only a few times. This chain uses TRBV2 with TRBJ2-2; no reliable D call. This CDR3 is built from 11 residues. V was pared by 9 bases and J by 7 bases, with 9 bases between. The germline V gene encodes CDR1 SNHLY and CDR2 FYNNEI. The CDR3 loop is CASGLNGELFF. The CDR3 DNA follows: TGTGCCAGTGGGCTAAACGGGGAGCTGTTTTTT.

This clonotype occurred many times. The chain has TRBV7-6 and TRBJ2-7; 8 bases fit TRBD2. V shed 5 bases, J shed 6 bases, and the junction held 12 bases outside the gene matches. CDR1 and CDR2 from the germline V gene are SGHVS and FNYEAQ. This CDR3 spans 15 amino acids. CDR3 protein: CASSDRGAGELEQYF. Written as DNA, the CDR3 is TGTGCCAGCAGCGACCGGGGAGCGGGAGAGCTCGAGCAGTACTTC.

This clonotype was detected only a few times. The chain recombines TRBV7-3 with TRBJ2-3; the match to TRBD2 covers 8 bases. Trimming removed 2 bases from V and 10 bases from J; junction bases left unmatched: 2. The CDR3 is 12 residues long. In germline, CDR1 is SGHTA, CDR2 FQGTGA. Written as DNA, the CDR3 is TGTGCCAGCAGCTTAGGGACTAGTTCGCAGTATTTT. Its translation: CASSLGTSSQYF.

The chain combines TRBV12-3 or TRBV12-4 with TRBJ2-1; the D is unclear. This CDR3 contains 11 residues. Trimming took off 5 bases at V and 7 bases at J, with 6 bases between the two ends. The CDR3: CASSPRNEQFF. As DNA, the CDR3 is TGTGCCAGCAGTCCTAGGAATGAGCAGTTCTTC.

This clonotype was found a few times. The chain employs TRBV4-2 and TRBJ2-5; TRBD2 might be the D (6 bases). The CDR3 runs to 13 residues. CDR1 is LGHNA, CDR2 YNFKEQ, per germline. V was cut by 6 bases and J by 3 bases, with 11 bases left in between. The CDR3 loop is CASRRGLEETQYF. CDR3 nucleotides: TGTGCCAGCAGGAGGGGACTTGAAGAGACCCAGTACTTC.

The chain joins TRBV20-1 to TRBJ2-1; D is perhaps TRBD2 (5 bases). CDR3 length: 13 amino acids. CDR1 DFQATT and CDR2 SNEGSKA come from the germline V gene (reference sequence). Between the trimmed V and J ends, which lost 1 base and 8 bases, there was a span of 12 bases. CDR3 in DNA: TGCAGTGCTAGAGGGACTTTACTCGATGAGCAGTTCTTC. Encoded protein: CSARGTLLDEQFF.

This clonotype was detected a few times. The chain recombines TRBV7-9 with TRBJ2-7, with 11 positions matching TRBD1. The CDR3 runs to 16 residues. With 5 bases clipped from V and 2 bases from J, the junction kept 8 bases outside the gene matches. Germline CDR1 SEHNR, CDR2 FQNEAQ (reference sequence). This CDR3 is CASSPGTGGIAYEQYF. Written as DNA, the CDR3 is TGTGCCAGCAGCCCCGGGACAGGGGGGATTGCCTACGAGCAGTACTTC.

The chain is built from TRBV25-1 and TRBJ1-3, with unresolved D. Germline V gives CDR1 MGHDK, CDR2 SYGVNS. Trimming removed 8 bases at V and 8 bases at J, with 7 bases between. This CDR3 has 10 residues. CDR3: CASEHDTIYF. CDR3 sequence (DNA): TGTGCCAGCGAACACGACACCATATATTTT.

V usage is TRBV20-1 and J usage is TRBJ2-6; D unresolved. In germline, CDR1 is DFQATT, CDR2 SNEGSKA (reference sequence). The CDR3 runs 16 residues. V lost 1 base and J lost 0, with 10 bases in between. CDR3 amino acids: CSARAESDSGANVLTF. The CDR3, as DNA: TGCAGTGCTAGAGCAGAATCGGACTCTGGGGCCAACGTCCTGACTTTC.

This chain connects TRBV20-1 to TRBJ2-7; 11 bases fit TRBD2. The V and J ends lost 3 bases and 3 bases, in that order; junction bases with no gene match: 4. CDR1 and CDR2 from the germline V gene are DFQATT and SNEGSKA (reference sequence). The CDR3 is 14 amino acids. The CDR3 loop reads CSASPSGRLYEQYF. CDR3 coding DNA: TGCAGTGCTAGCCCTAGCGGGAGGCTCTACGAGCAGTACTTC.

The J gene is TRBJ1-1, the V gene TRBV5-1; D not certain. This CDR3 region has 14 residues. Deletions cut 0 bases from V and 4 bases from J, with 10 bases between. Germline V gene lookup returns CDR1 SGHRS and CDR2 YFSETQ. The CDR3 DNA sequence: TGCGCCAGCAGCTTGGCACGAGGGTCCACTGAAGCTTTCTTT. This gives the protein CASSLARGSTEAFF.

This clonotype occurred once. The chain uses TRBV7-6 and TRBJ2-3, with TRBD2 identical over 8 bases. V trimming: 4 bases; J trimming: 2 bases; junction bases outside the gene matches: 5. The CDR3 loop spans 15 amino acids. Germline loops: CDR1 SGHVS, CDR2 FNYEAQ. The CDR3 DNA reads TGTGCCAGCAGCTGGCTCGGGGGGGCCACAGATACGCAGTATTTT. Amino acid sequence: CASSWLGGATDTQYF.

In its sample, this clonotype was seen once. V is TRBV10-3 and J is TRBJ2-7, with 8 bases fitting TRBD1. The J segment lost 3 bases and the V segment lost 7 bases, leaving 8 bases of the junction unmatched. Germline V gene data show CDR1 as ENHRY and CDR2 as SYGVKD. The CDR3 loop spans 14 amino acids. The CDR3 region is CAIKADRVSYEQYF. As DNA, the CDR3 is TGTGCCATCAAAGCGGACAGGGTAAGCTACGAGCAGTACTTC.

The chain couples TRBV5-1 to TRBJ2-1; TRBD2 matches at 7 bases. V trimming: 4 bases; J trimming: 0 bases; junction bases outside the gene matches: 4. This CDR3 has 15 amino acids. CDR1 SGHRS and CDR2 YFSETQ come from the germline V gene. CDR3 DNA sequence: TGCGCCAGCAGCCGGGACTACCCCTCCTACAATGAGCAGTTCTTC. It codes for CASSRDYPSYNEQFF.